This TCR beta chain was identified in a study of Tregs in tolerant kidney transplant recipients. Whole-study findings and limits: Validation in larger populations is needed because few patients were studied. Biological reproducibility was not directly addressed, but technical replication error appeared minimal.

Related graft donors supplied nonmyeloablative bone marrow transplants, and mixed chimerism was transient. Unstimulated Tregs (CD4+CD25+CD127-) and CD4+CD25- non-Tregs were sorted from PBMCs. Only in-frame clones appear in the TCRdb table, and some are missing; sequencing was by immunoSEQ multiplex PCR. The table has more than 90,000 clones, roughly 93% seen once. In germline, CDR1 is KGHSH, CDR2 LQKENI. The CDR3 is 15 amino acids. Trimming took 3 bases from V and 8 from J, leaving 19 bases between them. This clone was counted once. Antigen specificity is unknown. This clonotype was obtained from a human patient who received a combined kidney and bone marrow transplant. Some T cells may have originated in the graft donor. The V gene is TRBV18, the J gene TRBJ2-5; D is undetermined. The sequences come from CD4+ T cells from blood (PBMCs), collected 12 months after the transplant. The CDR3, as DNA: TGTGCCAGCTCACCGCCCCCCGCGCAGGTTACAACCCAGTACTTC. This gives the protein CASSPPPAQVTTQYF.